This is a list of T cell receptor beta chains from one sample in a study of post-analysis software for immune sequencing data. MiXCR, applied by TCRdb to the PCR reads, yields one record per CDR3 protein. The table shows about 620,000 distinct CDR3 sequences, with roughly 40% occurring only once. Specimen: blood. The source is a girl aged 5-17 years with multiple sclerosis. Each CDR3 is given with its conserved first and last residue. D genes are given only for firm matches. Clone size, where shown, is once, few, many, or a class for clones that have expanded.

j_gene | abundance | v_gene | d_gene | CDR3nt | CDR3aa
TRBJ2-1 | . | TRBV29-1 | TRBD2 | TGCAGCGTTCGAATCAGCGGGGTGGGCTACAATGAGCAGTTCTTC | CSVRISGVGYNEQFF
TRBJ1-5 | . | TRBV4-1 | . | TGCGCCAGCAGCCAGCGACAGGTGGGAGGGAGCAATCAGCCCCAGCATTTT | CASSQRQVGGSNQPQHF
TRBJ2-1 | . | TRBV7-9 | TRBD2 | TGTGCCATTTCCCATGGGGGGGACTCCTACAATGAGCAGTTCTTC | CAISHGGDSYNEQFF
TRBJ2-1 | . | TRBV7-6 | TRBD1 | TGTGCCAGCAGCGTGGACAGGGGGTACAATGAGCAGTTCTTC | CASSVDRGYNEQFF
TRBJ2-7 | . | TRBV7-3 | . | TGTGCCAGCAGCTTAAACAGGGCACGGTCCTGCGAGCAGTACTTC | CASSLNRARSCEQYF
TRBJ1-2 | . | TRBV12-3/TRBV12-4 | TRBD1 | TGTGCCAGCAGCTTAAGGGGGCGAAATGGCTACACCTTC | CASSLRGRNGYTF
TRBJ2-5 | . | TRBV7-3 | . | TGTGCCAGCAGCTTACAGAGAGAAGAGACCCAGTACTTC | CASSLQREETQYF
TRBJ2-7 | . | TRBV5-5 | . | TGTGCCAGCAGCCATCAGTCCGGATGGCAGGACATATACGAGCAGTACTTC | CASSHQSGWQDIYEQYF
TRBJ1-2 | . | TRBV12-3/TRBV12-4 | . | TGTGCCAGCAGGGATCCGGGACGTCGCTATGGCTACACCTTC | CASRDPGRRYGYTF
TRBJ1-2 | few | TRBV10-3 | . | TGTGCCGGACAGAAAACTAACTATGGCTACACCTTC | CAGQKTNYGYTF
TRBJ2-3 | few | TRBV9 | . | TGTGCCAGCAGCTTTCTACAGGGACCCACAGATACGCAGTATTTT | CASSFLQGPTDTQYF
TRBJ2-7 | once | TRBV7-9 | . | TGTGCCAGCAGCCTCGGGGGGCTAGCGTTAGACGAGCAGTACTTC | CASSLGGLALDEQYF
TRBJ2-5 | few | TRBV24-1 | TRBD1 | TGTGCCACCAGTGATCCCCGGACCGGACAGGGATACCAAGAGACCCAGTACTTC | CATSDPRTGQGYQETQYF
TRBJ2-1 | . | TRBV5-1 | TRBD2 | TGCGCCAGCAGCCGGGGGACTAGCGGGAGAAGGCTTGGGAATGAGCAGTTCTTC | CASSRGTSGRRLGNEQFF
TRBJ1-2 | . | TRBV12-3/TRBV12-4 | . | TGTGCCAGCAGTCTCAATGACTATGGCTACACCTTC | CASSLNDYGYTF
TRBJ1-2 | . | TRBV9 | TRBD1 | TGTGCCAGCAGCGTAGTTCCCTGGGGCCGGGACAGGGAGCGCCACACCTTC | CASSVVPWGRDRERHTF
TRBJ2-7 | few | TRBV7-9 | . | TGTGCCAGCAGCCGTACAGCAATCTACGAGCAGTACTTC | CASSRTAIYEQYF
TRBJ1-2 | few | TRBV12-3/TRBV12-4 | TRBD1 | TGTGCCAGCAGCCTCCTGAGGGGAGGGGGCAACTATGGCTACACCTTC | CASSLLRGGGNYGYTF
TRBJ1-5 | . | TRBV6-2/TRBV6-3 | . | TGTGCCAGCAGCCGCTGGGGGCTTCACCAGCCCCAGCATTTT | CASSRWGLHQPQHF
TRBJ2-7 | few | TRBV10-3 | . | TGTGCCATCAGTGTACCGAACTCCTACGAGCAGTACTTC | CAISVPNSYEQYF
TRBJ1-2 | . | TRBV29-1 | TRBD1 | TGCAGCGTTGAAGATCCCCGGACAGGGGGCCATGGCTACACCTTC | CSVEDPRTGGHGYTF
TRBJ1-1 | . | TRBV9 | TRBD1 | TGTGCCAGCAGCGCACGGGGACAGGACACTGAAGCTTTCTTT | CASSARGQDTEAFF